The TCR beta chain described here comes from a study of T cell responses to AZD1222 COVID-19 vaccine. Background on the study: Second doses that came at about 4 or about 12 weeks were put together. Notes on the study in general: Sampled repertoires all dated from after the peak T cell response. Among the donors, most were white British and more were female, and clonal diversity was possibly underestimated.

V gave up 4 bases and J gave up 3 bases, with 9 bases separating them. In germline, CDR1 is MDHEN, CDR2 SYDVKM. This CDR3 spans 14 amino acids. Points on this clone: The antigen is unknown.

Sequencing was performed with immunoSEQ multiplex PCR; in TCRdb, only in-frame clones are kept and a portion is missing. Of about 130,000 clones listed, approximately 90% are singletons. The source of this sequence is an adult in good health. This sequence joins TRBV28 and TRBJ2-2; the D gene is possibly TRBD1 (5 bases). The sample here was peripheral blood, taken on day 0 of AZD1222 vaccination. The CDR3 protein is CASSSRQYTGELFF. CDR3 DNA sequence: TGTGCCAGCAGTTCGAGACAGTACACCGGGGAGCTGTTTTTT.